These T cell receptor beta chains were read from a single sample in a study of T cells in Graves' hyperthyroidism and ophthalmopathy. A single record per CDR3 protein comes from TCRdb applying MiXCR to the multiplex PCR reads. This table holds roughly 420,000 distinct CDR3 sequences, roughly an eighth found once. Sequencing was done on a sample of blood. These receptors all come from a woman aged 18-29 years with Graves' hyperthyroidism. The CDR3 runs from the conserved cysteine through the conserved F or W. D genes are given only for firm matches. Some rows have no size entry. The others give once, few or many, or a class for an expanded clone.

J gene: TRBJ2-1; clone size: many; D gene: TRBD1; V gene: TRBV7-2; CDR3 DNA: TGTGCCAGCAGCTTAGTCTTGGGACAGGGGTCCAATGAGCAGTTCTTC; CDR3 protein: CASSLVLGQGSNEQFF
J gene: TRBJ2-1; clone size: NA; D gene: TRBD2; V gene: TRBV10-2; CDR3 DNA: TGCGCCAGCACGGGACTAGCGGGAGGATTCTCCTACAATGAGCAGTTCTTC; CDR3 protein: CASTGLAGGFSYNEQFF
J gene: TRBJ1-3; clone size: NA; D gene: NA; V gene: TRBV11-2; CDR3 DNA: TGTGCCAGCAGCTTTGGGGCAGGGGCTGGAAACACCATATATTTT; CDR3 protein: CASSFGAGAGNTIYF
J gene: TRBJ2-5; clone size: many; D gene: NA; V gene: TRBV28; CDR3 DNA: TGTGCCAGCAGTCCGGCCAGGGCAGAGACCCAGTACTTC; CDR3 protein: CASSPARAETQYF
J gene: TRBJ2-3; clone size: many; D gene: NA; V gene: TRBV4-3; CDR3 DNA: TGCGCCAGCAGCCAAGAGGCTAGCCGAGGAGATACGCAGTATTTT; CDR3 protein: CASSQEASRGDTQYF
J gene: TRBJ2-1; clone size: NA; D gene: TRBD2; V gene: TRBV7-2; CDR3 DNA: TGTGCCAGCAGCTCAGATAGCGGGAGGAATGAGCAGTTCTTC; CDR3 protein: CASSSDSGRNEQFF
J gene: TRBJ2-1; clone size: once; D gene: TRBD1; V gene: TRBV5-8; CDR3 DNA: TGTGCCAGCAGCTCCCTACCGGGACAGGTACCCTACAATGAGCAGTTCTTC; CDR3 protein: CASSSLPGQVPYNEQFF
J gene: TRBJ1-4; clone size: few; D gene: NA; V gene: TRBV4-1; CDR3 DNA: TGCGCCAGCAGCCAAGCCGTACAGGAAAAACTGTTTTTT; CDR3 protein: CASSQAVQEKLFF
J gene: TRBJ2-1; clone size: NA; D gene: NA; V gene: TRBV11-2; CDR3 DNA: TGTGCCAGCAGTACAGGGTTTTATACGGGCAATGAGCAGTTCTTC; CDR3 protein: CASSTGFYTGNEQFF
J gene: TRBJ1-5; clone size: many; D gene: NA; V gene: TRBV15; CDR3 DNA: TGTGCCACGGGAGGGGACTCAGGTCAGCCCCAGCATTTT; CDR3 protein: CATGGDSGQPQHF
J gene: TRBJ1-2; clone size: many; D gene: NA; V gene: TRBV3-1; CDR3 DNA: TGTGCCAGCAGCCAAGATTCGGACCTAAGTCATGGCTACACCTTC; CDR3 protein: CASSQDSDLSHGYTF
J gene: TRBJ1-5; clone size: NA; D gene: TRBD1; V gene: TRBV7-9; CDR3 DNA: TGTGCCAGCAGCTTAGGGGACAGGGCGATCCAGCCCCAGCATTTT; CDR3 protein: CASSLGDRAIQPQHF
J gene: TRBJ2-7; clone size: many; D gene: TRBD2; V gene: TRBV5-1; CDR3 DNA: TGCGCCAGCAGCTTGGTTCGAGCGGGACCTGATTACGAGCAGTACTTC; CDR3 protein: CASSLVRAGPDYEQYF
J gene: TRBJ2-3; clone size: NA; D gene: NA; V gene: TRBV6-2/TRBV6-3; CDR3 DNA: TGTGCCAGCAGTTACTCCTCAGCGGCACCAGATACGCAGTATTTT; CDR3 protein: CASSYSSAAPDTQYF
J gene: TRBJ2-7; clone size: many; D gene: NA; V gene: TRBV12-5; CDR3 DNA: TGTGCTAGTGGTTTGGTACTTGGCGGGACGGCCTACGAGCAGTACTTC; CDR3 protein: CASGLVLGGTAYEQYF
J gene: TRBJ2-5; clone size: many; D gene: NA; V gene: TRBV7-6; CDR3 DNA: TGTGCCAGCAGACCTCTCGGACAGAAAGAGACCCAGTACTTC; CDR3 protein: CASRPLGQKETQYF
J gene: TRBJ2-2; clone size: many; D gene: TRBD1; V gene: TRBV7-2; CDR3 DNA: TGTGCCAGCAGCTTTGGACAGGGTGCCGGGGAGCTGTTTTTT; CDR3 protein: CASSFGQGAGELFF
J gene: TRBJ2-7; clone size: many; D gene: NA; V gene: TRBV6-2/TRBV6-3; CDR3 DNA: TGTGCCAGCAGTTACGGGGGGCCCTACGAGCAGTACTTC; CDR3 protein: CASSYGGPYEQYF
J gene: TRBJ1-6; clone size: many; D gene: TRBD1; V gene: TRBV2; CDR3 DNA: TGTGCCAGCCAAGGACAGGGGGCAAGTAATTCACCCCTCCACTTT; CDR3 protein: CASQGQGASNSPLHF
J gene: TRBJ2-1; clone size: many; D gene: NA; V gene: TRBV28; CDR3 DNA: TGTGCCAGCAGGCCCAACTACAATGAGCAGTTCTTC; CDR3 protein: CASRPNYNEQFF
J gene: TRBJ2-1; clone size: NA; D gene: TRBD1; V gene: TRBV12-3/TRBV12-4; CDR3 DNA: TGTGCCAGCAGTTTCGGGACAGGGGGCATTGAGCAGTTCTTC; CDR3 protein: CASSFGTGGIEQFF
J gene: TRBJ1-3; clone size: many; D gene: TRBD1; V gene: TRBV12-5; CDR3 DNA: TGTGCTAGTGGTTTGACAACCCAGGGGGCGCAGGGAAACACCATATATTTT; CDR3 protein: CASGLTTQGAQGNTIYF
J gene: TRBJ2-7; clone size: many; D gene: NA; V gene: TRBV27; CDR3 DNA: TGTGCCAGCAGTTTATTCGGGCCAACCCACGAGCAGTACTTC; CDR3 protein: CASSLFGPTHEQYF